The 15 T cell receptor beta chains below all came from one sample that was sequenced in a study of T cell clusters in autoimmune cytopenias. Multiplex touch-down PCR amplified TRB using TRB-A and TRB-B pools in one tube. From its re-call of the multiplex PCR reads, TCRdb lists each CDR3 protein once, without DNA. Here the sample table reports about 5,000 distinct CDR3 sequences. Tens of thousands of genome equivalents of blood DNA were amplified for TRB. These data were also reused for a study on T cell repertoires in aging, cancer and after chemotherapy.

The material sequenced was peripheral blood. Receptors were obtained from a human donor in good health.

This chain joins TRBV28 and TRBJ2-2; checking the TCRdb D call of TRBD1 is not possible without DNA. The CDR3 runs to 23 residues. CDR1 and CDR2 from the germline V gene are MDHEN and SYDVKM. The CDR3 protein is CASRGSSYLPRDRGAGMAGELFF. Looking up the rest from reference TRBV28 and TRBJ2-2 gives the full variable domain: DVKVTQSSRYLVKRTGEKVFLECVQDMDHENMFWYRQDPGLGLRLIYFSYDVKMKEKGDIPEGYSVSREKKERFSLILESASTNQTSMYLCASRGSSYLPRDRGAGMAGELFFGEGSRLTVL.

V and J are TRBV6-1 and TRBJ2-3; TCRdb calls TRBD1, which cannot be checked without DNA. Per the germline V gene, CDR1 is MNHNS and CDR2 is SASEGT. The CDR3 is 17 residues long. CDR3 protein: CASSERLTGPNTDTQYF.

This clonotype is medium-sized (0.01 to 0.1%) by frequency. The chain uses TRBV18 and TRBJ1-3; TCRdb returns TRBD1, unconfirmable since there is no DNA. Per the germline V gene, CDR1 is KGHSH and CDR2 is LQKENI. The length of the CDR3 is 16 residues. The CDR3 sequence: CASSGGTALSGNTIYF.

The chain uses TRBV7-9 and TRBJ2-3; TCRdb designates TRBD1, a call that cannot be tested without DNA. The CDR3 is 15 amino acids. Germline V gene lookup returns CDR1 SEHNR and CDR2 FQNEAQ (reference sequence). CDR3: CASSPPGASTDTQYF.

Considering frequency, this clonotype is medium-sized (0.01 to 0.1%). This chain uses TRBV6-4 with TRBJ2-3; TCRdb's D call, TRBD2, is unchecked because there is no DNA. From germline, CDR1 is MRHNA and CDR2 SNTAGT. CDR3 size: 14 residues. CDR3 protein: CASSERGGTDTQYF.

By frequency, this clonotype registers medium-sized (0.01 to 0.1%). The genes are TRBV12-3 or TRBV12-4 and TRBJ2-1; checking the TCRdb D call of TRBD2 is not possible without DNA. This CDR3 has 15 residues. The CDR3 reads CASRRLAGTYNEQFF.

This clonotype is medium-sized by frequency. The CDR3 sequence: CASSPRVVEYTGELFF. J is TRBJ2-2 and V is TRBV18. The CDR3 contains 16 residues. CDR1 is KGHSH and CDR2 is LQKENI in the germline V gene.

The chain recombines TRBV18 with TRBJ1-1; TCRdb reports TRBD1, a call that lacks DNA to check it against. Germline loops: CDR1 KGHSH, CDR2 LQKENI. This CDR3 is 13 amino acids long. The CDR3 reads CASSETGKTEAFF. The full variable domain, its missing parts supplied by reference TRBV18 and TRBJ1-1, is NAGVMQNPRHLVRRRGQEARLRCSPMKGHSHVYWYRQLPEEGLKFMVYLQKENIIDESGMPKERFSAEFPKEGPSILRIQQVVRGDSAAYFCASSETGKTEAFFGQGTRLTVV.

This clonotype counts as medium-sized by frequency. The chain links TRBV30 to TRBJ1-4. This CDR3 has 13 residues. Germline V gene data show CDR1 as GTSNPN and CDR2 as SVGIG (reference sequence). CDR3 residues: CAWSRPGSEKLFF.

In terms of frequency, this clonotype is medium-sized. V and J are TRBV29-1 and TRBJ2-7; as DNA is missing, the TRBD2 call by TCRdb cannot be tested. The CDR3 runs 11 residues. In germline, CDR1 is SQVTM, CDR2 ANQGSEA. This CDR3 reads CSVISPLEQYF.

The chain joins TRBV28 to TRBJ1-1. This CDR3 contains 13 residues. Germline CDR1 is MDHEN and CDR2 is SYDVKM. CDR3 sequence reads: CASSRRPNTEAFF.

Measured by frequency, this clonotype is medium-sized. This sequence joins TRBV15 and TRBJ1-2. This CDR3 has 15 amino acids. CDR1 is LNHNV and CDR2 is YYDKDF in the germline V gene (reference sequence). CDR3 amino acids: CATSEIGIANYGYTF.

The CDR3 sequence: CAISGIHGQYF. The V and J genes are TRBV10-3 and TRBJ2-7. The CDR3 consists of 11 residues. Germline V gene lookup returns CDR1 ENHRY and CDR2 SYGVKD.

The chain recombines TRBV19 with TRBJ2-2; TCRdb designates TRBD1, a call that cannot be tested without DNA. Looked up from germline, CDR1 is LNHDA and CDR2 is SQIVND (reference sequence). CDR3 size: 17 residues. The CDR3 here is CASSIGTGGAIPGELFF.

By frequency, this clonotype is medium-sized. V and J are TRBV19 and TRBJ1-1; TCRdb indicates TRBD1, and absent DNA this call remains unverified. Per the germline V gene, CDR1 is LNHDA and CDR2 is SQIVND (reference sequence). The CDR3 has 16 residues. The CDR3: CASRWIRGTQATEAFF.